This record looks at one T cell receptor beta chain sequence and its context. The entry originates in a study of shared clonotypes between healthy human individuals. Running of the assay took place at deep level. Unsorted PBMC DNA underwent sequencing on ten immunoSEQ deep assay plates. TCRdb's copy holds only in-frame clones and misses some; the assay was immunoSEQ multiplex PCR. This sample yields some 490,000 clones, of which roughly 80% are seen a single time; roughly 13% belongs to the top ten. Nashville, Tennessee was home to all donors, who were Caucasian adults. V was trimmed by 11 bases and J by 5 bases, leaving 19 bases between them. Germline values: CDR1 MNHEY, CDR2 SMNVEV (reference sequence). CDR3 size: 13 residues.

This sequence was found in a woman aged 40 to 49 in good health. Some clones in this sample may be carry-over from other donors' samples. The source material was PBMCs. The V gene is TRBV27, the J gene TRBJ2-7; weak D call: TRBD2 (5 bases). In DNA form, the CDR3 reads TGTGCCGGACTGGCGGAGCCCTCAGACGAGCAGTACTTC. Protein sequence: CAGLAEPSDEQYF.